The 22 T cell receptor beta chains given below trace back to one sample, sequenced in a study of T cell repertoires in cytomegalovirus infection. TCRdb itself ran the reads through MiXCR, one entry per CDR3 protein. The sample contains some 70,000 distinct CDR3 sequences, 20% to 25% of which appear only once. Their target antigens are unknown. Sequencing was carried out using PBMCs, sequenced either directly or after in vitro stimulation (not recorded which). The receptors stem from a human donor in good health (CMV status not recorded). Some clones in this sample may be carry-over from other donors' samples.

The table lists this clonotype with many counts. The J gene is TRBJ1-1, the V gene TRBV7-8, with D unresolved. Germline lookup yields CDR1 SGHVS and CDR2 FQNEAQ. The CDR3 sequence is 14 residues long. The V gene lost 2 bases and the J gene lost 2 bases, with 9 bases spanning the gap. CDR3 residues: CASSLRWDNTEAFF. The CDR3 DNA follows: TGTGCCAGCAGCTTAAGATGGGATAACACTGAAGCTTTCTTT.

This clonotype has more than one count but fewer than ten. The chain has TRBV9 and TRBJ1-4, with 7 bases aligning to TRBD1. This CDR3 has 15 amino acids. The trim removed 3 bases at V and 5 bases at J, leaving 7 bases unmatched. From germline, CDR1 is SGDLS and CDR2 YYNGEE. The CDR3 DNA reads as TGTGCCAGCAGCGAAGGGACAGCACCCAATGAAAAACTGTTTTTT. This sequence encodes CASSEGTAPNEKLFF.

This clonotype was recorded a few times. The CDR3: CASSSPSGAGSTDTQYF. The CDR3 bases are TGTGCCAGCAGCTCCCCGTCCGGAGCGGGAAGCACAGATACGCAGTATTTT. The chain combines TRBV7-3 with TRBJ2-3; TRBD2 matches at 7 bases. Germline trimming cut 4 bases from V and 0 bases from J; bases unmatched to any gene: 10. Per the germline V gene, CDR1 is SGHTA and CDR2 is FQGTGA. The CDR3 has 17 amino acids.

At least ten counts were recorded for this clonotype. J is TRBJ1-1 and V is TRBV7-2; the match to TRBD1 covers 8 bases. Trimming at V came to 4 bases and at J to 5 bases, leaving 6 bases not matched to a gene. The CDR3 has 14 residues. Per the germline V gene, CDR1 is SGHTA and CDR2 is FQGNSA. This chain's CDR3 is CASSSGQAGTEAFF. For the CDR3, the DNA is TGTGCCAGCAGCTCGGGACAGGCGGGGACTGAAGCTTTCTTT.

The chain couples TRBV12-3 or TRBV12-4 to TRBJ1-3; D ambiguous. The V and J ends lost 8 bases and 0 bases respectively, with 11 bases between them. The CDR3 sequence is 14 residues long. The DNA of the CDR3 is TGTGCCAGCGGGGAACAGTTCTCTGGAAACACCATATATTTT. This sequence encodes CASGEQFSGNTIYF.

A few counts support this clonotype. This chain links TRBV5-4 with TRBJ2-3, with TRBD2 matching 10 bases. This CDR3 comprises 16 residues. Germline CDR1 is SGHNT and CDR2 is YYREEE (reference sequence). Trimming removed 4 bases from V and 1 base from J; junction bases left unmatched: 6. For the CDR3, the DNA is TGTGCCAGCAGCCAACGACTAGCGGGCGGCACAGATACGCAGTATTTT. Amino acids: CASSQRLAGGTDTQYF.

At least ten counts were recorded for this clonotype. V and J are TRBV2 and TRBJ2-3; no reliable D call. The CDR3 runs 15 residues. Germline V lookup: CDR1 SNHLY, CDR2 FYNNEI. V shed 10 bases and J shed 0 bases, with 17 bases lying between them. CDR3 loop: CATRRAPSSTDTQYF. The CDR3 DNA reads as TGTGCCACCCGACGAGCCCCCTCTAGCACAGATACGCAGTATTTT. The full variable domain, rest sourced from reference TRBV2 and TRBJ2-3, is EPEVTQTPSHQVTQMGQEVILRCVPISNHLYFYWYRQILGQKVEFLVSFYNNEISEKSEIFDDQFSVERPDGSNFTLKIRSTKLEDSAMYFCATRRAPSSTDTQYFGPGTRLTVL.

This sequence joins TRBV10-3 and TRBJ1-2; the D gene is possibly TRBD1 (6 bases). The CDR3 runs 14 residues. Germline CDR1 ENHRY, CDR2 SYGVKD. V shed 9 bases and J shed 4 bases, with 18 bases lying between them. CDR3 in DNA: TGTGCCATAGCCGCGGGGGCGCAAGCCTATGGCTACACCTTC. This codes for CAIAAGAQAYGYTF.

V gene TRBV7-9 combines with J gene TRBJ1-1, with 7 bases fitting TRBD1. CDR1 is SEHNR and CDR2 is FQNEAQ in the germline V gene (reference sequence). Losses at the gene ends were 0 bases for V and 3 bases for J; bases not matched to a gene: 1. The CDR3 spans 14 residues. The CDR3 DNA is TGTGCCAGCAGCTTAGCGCAGGGGGACACTGAAGCTTTCTTT. Translation: CASSLAQGDTEAFF.

The V and J genes are TRBV20-1 and TRBJ1-5; 10 positions agree with TRBD1. CDR3 size: 14 residues. The V segment lost 5 bases and the J segment 5 bases; nucleotides outside the gene matches: 6. CDR1 and CDR2 from the germline V gene are DFQATT and SNEGSKA (reference sequence). The CDR3: CSAPGQGHHQPQHF. CDR3 DNA: TGCAGTGCTCCGGGACAGGGGCATCATCAGCCCCAGCATTTT.

Turning to this clonotype: This may be a read error: a much more frequent sequence differs by one nucleotide. This chain links TRBV7-9 with TRBJ2-6; 7 nucleotides line up with TRBD1. Germline CDR1 SEHNR, CDR2 FQNEAQ (reference sequence). The CDR3 extends over 18 amino acids. With 2 bases clipped from V and 0 bases from J, the junction kept 7 bases outside the gene matches. For the CDR3, the DNA is TGTGCCAGCAGCTTAAGGGGGCCGTCTTTCTCTGGGGCCAACGTCCTGACTTTC. It codes for CASSLRGPSFSGANVLTF.

This clonotype was counted at least ten times. The chain recombines TRBV7-2 with TRBJ2-5, with D possibly being TRBD1 (6 bases). This CDR3 is 13 amino acids long. The germline V and J ends were trimmed by 4 bases and 5 bases, with 11 bases remaining between them. CDR1 is SGHTA, CDR2 FQGNSA, per germline. CDR3 DNA sequence: TGTGCCAGCAGCTCGGACAGACGGGAGACCCAGTACTTC. Translation: CASSSDRRETQYF.

This clonotype was counted at least ten times. J is TRBJ2-3 and V is TRBV2, with 7 bases fitting TRBD2. V lost 1 base, J lost 3 bases, and 4 bases stayed unmatched. The germline gives CDR1 SNHLY, CDR2 FYNNEI. CDR3 length equals 15 residues. The CDR3 here is CASSEDGGGTDTQYF. The DNA for the CDR3 is TGTGCCAGCAGTGAAGACGGCGGGGGTACAGATACGCAGTATTTT.

This clonotype was detected a few times. The CDR3 sequence is CASSVGSGRGETQYF. In nucleotides, the CDR3 is TGTGCCAGCAGCGTAGGGTCAGGGCGGGGAGAGACCCAGTACTTC. The V gene is TRBV9, the J gene TRBJ2-5, with D possibly TRBD2 on 6 matching bases. CDR1 is SGDLS and CDR2 is YYNGEE in the germline V gene. CDR3 length: 15 amino acids. V gave up 0 bases and J gave up 4 bases, with 13 bases separating them.

The rearrangement joins TRBV30 to TRBJ1-4; D is perhaps TRBD1 (5 bases). CDR3 length equals 13 residues. The germline V gene has CDR1 GTSNPN and CDR2 SVGIG (reference sequence). The V gene lost 2 bases and the J gene lost 4 bases, with 8 bases spanning the gap. For the CDR3, the DNA is TGTGCCTGGAGTTCGGGGGTTAATGAAAAACTGTTTTTT. Translating gives CAWSSGVNEKLFF.

This clonotype was recorded a few times. The V gene is TRBV15, the J gene TRBJ2-1, with D tentatively TRBD1 or TRBD2 (5 bases each). The germline V gene encodes CDR1 LNHNV and CDR2 YYDKDF (reference sequence). The CDR3 is 16 amino acids. Trimming removed 2 bases from V and 8 bases from J, with 19 bases in between. The CDR3 protein is CATSRLKGTRVHEQFF. CDR3 nucleotide sequence: TGTGCCACCAGCAGACTAAAGGGGACGAGGGTGCATGAGCAGTTCTTC.

The rearrangement joins TRBV6-5 to TRBJ1-1, with a tentative D call TRBD1 (5 bases). V lost 7 bases and J 0 bases, leaving 12 bases between the germline ends. The CDR3 extends over 14 amino acids. Germline values: CDR1 MNHEY, CDR2 SVGAGI. The CDR3 here is CASKVRGMNTEAFF. CDR3 DNA sequence: TGTGCCAGCAAAGTTAGGGGTATGAACACTGAAGCTTTCTTT.

The gene calls are TRBV19 and TRBJ2-2, with D possibly being TRBD2 (5 bases). Germline V lookup: CDR1 LNHDA, CDR2 SQIVND (reference sequence). The CDR3 runs 15 residues. V was clipped by 5 bases and J by 0 bases, with 10 bases between them. The CDR3 nucleotides read TGTGCCAGTAGTTCGGCGACTACGAACACCGGGGAGCTGTTTTTT. Translation: CASSSATTNTGELFF.

The chain joins TRBV7-2 to TRBJ2-3; perhaps TRBD2 as D (6 bases). V lost 1 base and J 3 bases, leaving 14 bases between the germline ends. The CDR3 extends over 16 amino acids. CDR1 SGHTA and CDR2 FQGNSA come from the germline V gene. DNA of the CDR3: TGTGCCAGCAGCTTAGGGGCCGGGACTCTAACAGATACGCAGTATTTT. This gives the protein CASSLGAGTLTDTQYF.

This clonotype was counted ten times or more. V usage is TRBV7-9 and J usage is TRBJ2-5, with D possibly being TRBD1 or TRBD2 (5 bases each). The CDR3 is 15 amino acids. CDR1 is SEHNR and CDR2 is FQNEAQ in the germline V gene (reference sequence). V was cut by 3 bases and J by 5 bases, with 16 bases left in between. The DNA of the CDR3 is TGTGCCAGCAGCTTCAGTAGAAGGGGCGGGGAGACCCAGTACTTC. It translates to CASSFSRRGGETQYF.

V is TRBV4-3 and J is TRBJ2-6; no reliable D call. Looked up from germline, CDR1 is LGHNA and CDR2 is YSLEER. Trimming took 4 bases from V and 0 from J, leaving 16 bases between them. The CDR3 loop spans 18 amino acids. In nucleotides, the CDR3 is TGCGCCAGCAGCCCCCTGCCCCTAGGAAACTCTGGGGCCAACGTCCTGACTTTC. Translated: CASSPLPLGNSGANVLTF.

This clonotype was seen repeatedly, ten times or more. The chain combines TRBV7-2 with TRBJ2-3, with no clear D. Trimming stripped 3 bases from V and 4 bases from J, with 8 bases between. Germline CDR1 and CDR2: SGHTA and FQGNSA. CDR3 length: 13 amino acids. CDR3 nucleotides: TGTGCCAGCAGCTTGTCCCATCCAGATACGCAGTATTTT. Translated, it gives CASSLSHPDTQYF.